One sample yielded the 28 T cell receptor beta chains listed below, sequenced in a study of shared clonotypes between healthy human individuals. The assay was immunoSEQ multiplex PCR, and TCRdb's table has in-frame clones only and misses some. The table includes about 1.5 million clones, about 98% detected once. Material: naive CD4+ T cells sorted from blood. The subset denotes: CD45RA+ positively selected. These receptor sequences come from a man younger than 40 in good health.

The J gene is TRBJ2-1, the V gene TRBV7-9; the D gene could be TRBD1 or TRBD2 (5 bases each). The ends were cut back, 0 bases at V and 7 bases at J, with 16 bases in the middle. The CDR3 is 16 residues long. Germline CDR1 and CDR2: SEHNR and FQNEAQ (reference sequence). CDR3 coding DNA: TGTGCCAGCAGCTTAGCGGGGACCATTTTTAGGAATGAGCAGTTCTTC. The encoded protein is CASSLAGTIFRNEQFF.

This chain connects TRBV10-2 to TRBJ2-4; 15 nucleotides match TRBD2. The junction had 13 bases not matched to a gene; V was cut back by 8 bases and J by 8 bases. Per the germline V gene, CDR1 is WSHSY and CDR2 is SAAADI. The CDR3 runs to 17 residues. CDR3 sequence: CASGEEGLAGGGYIQYF. The CDR3 DNA is TGCGCCAGCGGGGAGGAGGGACTAGCGGGAGGAGGGTACATTCAGTACTTC.

The chain uses TRBV27 and TRBJ2-1; the D is unclear. The length of the CDR3 is 14 residues. Germline CDR1 MNHEY, CDR2 SMNVEV (reference sequence). With 3 bases removed from V and 7 bases from J, the gap between germline ends came to 13 bases. The CDR3 loop reads CASSFWAPANEQFF. CDR3 bases: TGTGCCAGCAGTTTCTGGGCTCCTGCAAATGAGCAGTTCTTC.

The chain has TRBV9 and TRBJ2-5; D is uncertain. CDR1 is SGDLS and CDR2 is YYNGEE in the germline V gene. The CDR3 has 15 residues. V was shortened by 0 bases and J by 3 bases, with 12 bases between the two germline ends. In DNA, the CDR3 is TGTGCCAGCAGCGTAGGTAGGTCTTCCGAAGAGACCCAGTACTTC. The encoded protein is CASSVGRSSEETQYF.

The chain carries TRBV18 and TRBJ1-1; 10 nucleotides line up with TRBD1. V shed 0 bases and J 1 base; nucleotides not matched to a gene: 5. Looked up from germline, CDR1 is KGHSH and CDR2 is LQKENI. The CDR3 loop spans 17 amino acids. In nucleotides, the CDR3 is TGTGCCAGCTCACCACCGACAGGGGGCGATCGGAACACTGAAGCTTTCTTT. This translates into CASSPPTGGDRNTEAFF.

This clone has just one count. J is TRBJ2-5 and V is TRBV19; 9 nucleotides match TRBD2. V lost 5 bases and J lost 0; bases outside the gene matches: 4. The CDR3 sequence is 15 residues long. The germline CDR1 and CDR2 sequences are LNHDA and SQIVND (reference sequence). The CDR3 spells CASSGLAKNQETQYF. CDR3 sequence (DNA): TGTGCCAGTAGTGGACTAGCGAAAAACCAAGAGACCCAGTACTTC.

The chain uses TRBV10-3 and TRBJ1-1, with 7 bases fitting TRBD1. CDR3 length: 15 amino acids. V shed 3 bases, J shed 0 bases, and the junction held 4 bases outside the gene matches. The germline V gene has CDR1 ENHRY and CDR2 SYGVKD. The CDR3 reads CAISDNRGMNTEAFF. Here the CDR3 DNA reads TGTGCCATCAGTGATAACAGGGGAATGAACACTGAAGCTTTCTTT.

This clone was detected only once. This chain uses TRBV5-1 with TRBJ2-5; 13 bases align to TRBD2. J lost 4 bases, V lost 4 bases, and 7 bases had no gene match. CDR1 is SGHRS, CDR2 YFSETQ, per germline. The CDR3 is made up of 16 amino acids. CDR3 protein: CASSQGLAGAGETQYF. Written as DNA, the CDR3 is TGCGCCAGCAGCCAAGGACTAGCGGGAGCTGGAGAGACCCAGTACTTC.

V and J are TRBV6-5 and TRBJ2-5; D uncertain. Germline V CDR1 and CDR2: MNHEY, SVGAGI. The CDR3 contains 12 residues. Deletions cut 5 bases from V and 5 bases from J, with 9 bases between. Here the CDR3 reads CASSRTRETQYF. CDR3 nucleotide sequence: TGTGCCAGCAGTCGGACCCGGGAGACCCAGTACTTC.

This rearrangement joins TRBV4-3 to TRBJ2-1; D is unresolved. The germline V and J ends were trimmed by 4 bases and 8 bases, with 9 bases remaining between them. In germline, CDR1 is LGHNA, CDR2 YSLEER. The CDR3 is 12 residues long. CDR3 coding DNA: TGCGCCAGCAGCCTTTTCGCCGATGAGCAGTTCTTC. As protein: CASSLFADEQFF.

The rearrangement uses TRBV6-5 and TRBJ2-1; weak D call: TRBD2 (5 bases). The germline V and J ends were trimmed by 2 bases and 2 bases, with 7 bases remaining between them. The CDR3 is 14 amino acids. Germline CDR1 MNHEY, CDR2 SVGAGI. Here the CDR3 DNA reads TGTGCCAGCAGTTACGGCGGGCCCTACAATGAGCAGTTCTTC. Translating gives CASSYGGPYNEQFF.

Only one count was recorded for this clone. The CDR3 DNA follows: TGTGCCAGCAGCCCAGGGGCCCTAAGCACTGAAGCTTTCTTT. This gives the protein CASSPGALSTEAFF. The gene calls are TRBV7-2 and TRBJ1-1, with D possibly matching TRBD1 (6 bases). CDR1 is SGHTA, CDR2 FQGNSA, per germline. This CDR3 has 14 residues. V lost 5 bases to trimming and J lost 4 bases, with 14 bases between them. Looking up the rest from reference TRBV7-2 and TRBJ1-1 gives the full variable domain: GAGVSQSPSNKVTEKGKDVELRCDPISGHTALYWYRQSLGQGLEFLIYFQGNSAPDKSGLPSDRFSAERTGGSVSTLTIQRTQQEDSAVYLCASSPGALSTEAFFGQGTRLTVV.

This rearrangement joins TRBV5-1 to TRBJ2-2; D possibly uses TRBD1 or TRBD2 (5 bases each). The V gene lost 4 bases and the J gene lost 5 bases, with 12 bases spanning the gap. The CDR3 length is 14 residues. The germline gives CDR1 SGHRS, CDR2 YFSETQ. The CDR3 loop is CASSHMGVTGELFF. The CDR3 DNA is TGCGCCAGCAGCCATATGGGGGTGACCGGGGAGCTGTTTTTT. Filled out from reference TRBV5-1 and TRBJ2-2, the complete variable domain reads KAGVTQTPRYLIKTRGQQVTLSCSPISGHRSVSWYQQTPGQGLQFLFEYFSETQRNKGNFPGRFSGRQFSNSRSEMNVSTLELGDSALYLCASSHMGVTGELFFGEGSRLTVL.

The chain recombines TRBV6-5 with TRBJ1-2; perhaps TRBD1 as D (6 bases). The germline gives CDR1 MNHEY, CDR2 SVGAGI. This CDR3 region has 15 residues. Trimming cost V 0 bases and J 4 bases, with 12 bases left between them. CDR3 sequence reads: CASSYSTGTGYGYTF. In DNA form, the CDR3 reads TGTGCCAGCAGTTACTCAACAGGGACTGGCTATGGCTACACCTTC.

The chain links TRBV5-5 to TRBJ2-1; D is ambiguous. This CDR3 spans 14 amino acids. The V end was cut by 4 bases, the J end by 2 bases, with 10 bases between. In germline, CDR1 is SGHKS, CDR2 YYEKEE (reference sequence). The CDR3 bases are TGTGCCAGCAGCCCGGACGGAGCCTACAATGAGCAGTTCTTC. Translation gives CASSPDGAYNEQFF.

The chain has TRBV29-1 and TRBJ2-4; 7 positions match TRBD2. This CDR3 has 16 amino acids. Germline-derived CDR1 and CDR2 are SQVTM and ANQGSEA. Trimming at V came to 6 bases and at J to 6 bases, leaving 17 bases not matched to a gene. CDR3 DNA sequence: TGCAGCGTCGCCCGGCTGGGAGGGAAGGGTAGAAACATTCAGTACTTC. It is translated as CSVARLGGKGRNIQYF.

As for this clone: Other DNA sequences in the same sample also yield this CDR3. The chain uses TRBV7-8 and TRBJ2-7, with D possibly called TRBD1 or TRBD2 (5 bases each). CDR3 length: 14 amino acids. V lost 2 bases to trimming and J lost 3 bases, with 11 bases between them. Looked up from germline, CDR1 is SGHVS and CDR2 is FQNEAQ. The DNA of the CDR3 is TGTGCCAGCAGCTTATCTGGGGGTGGCTACGAGCAGTACTTC. This codes for CASSLSGGGYEQYF.

The chain combines TRBV11-3 with TRBJ1-4; D may be TRBD1 (5 bases). The V end was cut by 5 bases, the J end by 11 bases, with 15 bases between. The CDR3 totals 13 residues. Germline CDR1 and CDR2: SGHNT and YENEEA. The CDR3 region is CASSRHQQDKLFF. The CDR3 DNA is TGTGCCAGCAGCCGCCATCAACAGGATAAACTGTTTTTT.

The chain has TRBV5-1 and TRBJ2-2; no clear D gene. The CDR3 spans 13 residues. The germline CDR1 and CDR2 sequences are SGHRS and YFSETQ. V was pared by 5 bases and J by 5 bases, with 10 bases between. The CDR3 DNA follows: TGCGCCAGCAGAGAAGCGCGTACCGGGGAGCTGTTTTTT. Protein: CASREARTGELFF.

The chain recombines TRBV28 with TRBJ2-7; D gene uncertain. CDR3 length equals 12 residues. From germline, CDR1 is MDHEN and CDR2 SYDVKM. Trimming cost V 3 bases and J 3 bases, with 6 bases left between them. CDR3 in amino acids: CASSLVLYEQYF. As DNA, the CDR3 is TGTGCCAGCAGTTTGGTCCTCTACGAGCAGTACTTC.

This sequence joins TRBV29-1 and TRBJ1-2; no reliable D call. Trimming removed 1 base from V and 4 bases from J, with 7 bases in between. This CDR3 spans 12 amino acids. Germline loops: CDR1 SQVTM, CDR2 ANQGSEA. The CDR3 DNA follows: TGCAGCGTTGAAGTGATCGGCTATGGCTACACCTTC. Protein product: CSVEVIGYGYTF.

The CDR3 spells CASSFLASGRSEQYF. The CDR3 DNA sequence: TGCGCCAGCAGCTTCTTGGCTAGCGGGAGGTCCGAGCAGTACTTC. The rearrangement uses TRBV5-1 and TRBJ2-7; 11 bases are shared with TRBD2. Trimming cost V 2 bases and J 6 bases; bases outside gene matches: 7. The germline CDR1 and CDR2 sequences are SGHRS and YFSETQ. The CDR3 runs to 15 residues. The whole variable domain, remainder taken from reference TRBV5-1 and TRBJ2-7, is KAGVTQTPRYLIKTRGQQVTLSCSPISGHRSVSWYQQTPGQGLQFLFEYFSETQRNKGNFPGRFSGRQFSNSRSEMNVSTLELGDSALYLCASSFLASGRSEQYFGPGTRLTVT.

The chain couples TRBV20-1 to TRBJ2-7; a possible D gene is TRBD2 (6 bases). V was pared by 7 bases and J by 2 bases, with 9 bases between. CDR3 length equals 11 residues. Per the germline V gene, CDR1 is DFQATT and CDR2 is SNEGSKA (reference sequence). The CDR3 DNA reads as TGCAGTGTGACTAGAACCTACGAGCAGTACTTC. Protein: CSVTRTYEQYF.

The chain is built from TRBV28 and TRBJ2-5; D might be TRBD2 (5 bases). In germline, CDR1 is MDHEN, CDR2 SYDVKM. V was shortened by 7 bases and J by 3 bases, with 18 bases between the two germline ends. The CDR3 consists of 15 residues. The CDR3 sequence: CASTAERPQEETQYF. As DNA, the CDR3 is TGTGCCAGCACCGCAGAGCGGCCTCAGGAAGAGACCCAGTACTTC.

The rearrangement links TRBV6-5 to TRBJ2-1; D is possibly TRBD1 (6 bases). Germline V gene lookup returns CDR1 MNHEY and CDR2 SVGAGI. The CDR3 has 16 residues. V dropped 4 bases and J dropped 0 bases, with 13 bases sitting between them. The CDR3 sequence: CASSSLRGSSYNEQFF. The CDR3 DNA reads as TGTGCCAGCAGTTCCCTCAGGGGAAGCTCCTACAATGAGCAGTTCTTC.

V and J are TRBV7-9 and TRBJ2-7; the D gene is possibly TRBD1 (5 bases). Germline CDR1 reads SEHNR; CDR2 reads FQNEAQ (reference sequence). The length of the CDR3 is 14 residues. Trimming took off 8 bases at V and 2 bases at J, with 16 bases between the two ends. The CDR3 region is CASEKRGPPYEQYF. The CDR3 DNA reads TGTGCCAGCGAGAAAAGGGGCCCCCCCTACGAGCAGTACTTC. The complete variable domain, with remaining parts taken from reference TRBV7-9 and TRBJ2-7, reads DTGVSQNPRHKITKRGQNVTFRCDPISEHNRLYWYRQTLGQGPEFLTYFQNEAQLEKSRLLSDRFSAERPKGSFSTLEIQRTEQGDSAMYLCASEKRGPPYEQYFGPGTRLTVT.

The J gene is TRBJ2-7, the V gene TRBV7-9; D is perhaps TRBD1 (5 bases). Trimming pared 1 base from V and 6 bases from J, leaving 13 bases between. This CDR3 is 14 amino acids long. CDR1 and CDR2 (germline): SEHNR, FQNEAQ (reference sequence). The CDR3 loop is CASSLEGQGSEQYF. In DNA form, the CDR3 reads TGTGCCAGCAGCTTAGAGGGCCAGGGAAGCGAGCAGTACTTC.

The chain couples TRBV10-3 to TRBJ2-7; D call uncertain. V shed 4 bases and J shed 7 bases, with 8 bases lying between them. The CDR3 is 11 residues long. CDR1 and CDR2 from the germline V gene are ENHRY and SYGVKD. CDR3 DNA: TGTGCCATCAGTGCCCGCGGAGAGCAGTACTTC. Protein: CAISARGEQYF.